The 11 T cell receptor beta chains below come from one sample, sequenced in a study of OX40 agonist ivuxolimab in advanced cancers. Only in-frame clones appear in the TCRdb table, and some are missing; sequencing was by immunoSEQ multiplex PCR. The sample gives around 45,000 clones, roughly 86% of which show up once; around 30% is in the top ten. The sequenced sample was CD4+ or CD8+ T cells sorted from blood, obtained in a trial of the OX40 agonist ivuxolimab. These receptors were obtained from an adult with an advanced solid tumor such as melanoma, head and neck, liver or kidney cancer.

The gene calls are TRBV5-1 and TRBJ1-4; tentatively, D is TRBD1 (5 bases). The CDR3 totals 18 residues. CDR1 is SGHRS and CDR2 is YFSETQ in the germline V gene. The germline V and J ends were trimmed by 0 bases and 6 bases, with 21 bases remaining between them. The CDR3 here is CASSLGKGWGIRDEKLFF. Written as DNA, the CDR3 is TGCGCCAGCAGCTTGGGGAAAGGTTGGGGGATTAGAGATGAAAAACTGTTTTTT.

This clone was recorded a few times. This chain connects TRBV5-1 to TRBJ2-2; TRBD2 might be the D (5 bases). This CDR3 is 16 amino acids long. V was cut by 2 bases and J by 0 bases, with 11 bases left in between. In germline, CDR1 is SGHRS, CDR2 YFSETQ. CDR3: CASSFHGRTNTGELFF. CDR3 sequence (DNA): TGCGCCAGCAGCTTTCATGGGAGAACGAACACCGGGGAGCTGTTTTTT.

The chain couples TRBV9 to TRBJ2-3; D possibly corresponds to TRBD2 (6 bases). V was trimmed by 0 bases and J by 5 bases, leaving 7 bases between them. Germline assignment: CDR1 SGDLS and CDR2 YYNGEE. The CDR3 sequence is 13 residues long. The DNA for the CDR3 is TGTGCCAGCAGCGTAGGGGGAGGAGATACGCAGTATTTT. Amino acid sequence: CASSVGGGDTQYF.

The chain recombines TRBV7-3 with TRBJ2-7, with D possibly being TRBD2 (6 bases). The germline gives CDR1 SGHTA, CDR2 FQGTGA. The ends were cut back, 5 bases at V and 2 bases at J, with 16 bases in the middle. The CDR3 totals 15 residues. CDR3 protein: CASSPSGAGPYEQYF. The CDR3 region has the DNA TGTGCCAGCAGCCCGAGTGGCGCGGGACCCTACGAGCAGTACTTC.

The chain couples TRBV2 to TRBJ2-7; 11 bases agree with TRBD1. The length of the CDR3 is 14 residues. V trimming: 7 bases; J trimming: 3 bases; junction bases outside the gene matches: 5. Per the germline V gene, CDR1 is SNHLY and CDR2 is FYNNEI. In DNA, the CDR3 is TGTGCCAGCATCAGAGGGACAGGGGGCTACGAGCAGTACTTC. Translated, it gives CASIRGTGGYEQYF.

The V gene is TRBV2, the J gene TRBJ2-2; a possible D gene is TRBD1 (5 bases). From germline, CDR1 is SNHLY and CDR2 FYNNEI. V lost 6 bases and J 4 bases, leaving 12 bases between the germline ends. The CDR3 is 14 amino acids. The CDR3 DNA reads TGTGCCAGCAGGAGAAGTCAGGGCACCGGGGAGCTGTTTTTT. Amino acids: CASRRSQGTGELFF.

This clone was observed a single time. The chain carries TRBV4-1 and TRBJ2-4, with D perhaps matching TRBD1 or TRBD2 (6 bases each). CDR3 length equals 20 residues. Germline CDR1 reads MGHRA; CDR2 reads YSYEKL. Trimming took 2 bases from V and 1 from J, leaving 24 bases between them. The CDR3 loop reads CASSQFVGQGRLSAKNIQYF. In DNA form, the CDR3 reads TGCGCCAGCAGCCAATTCGTCGGGCAGGGGAGGCTCTCGGCCAAAAACATTCAGTACTTC.

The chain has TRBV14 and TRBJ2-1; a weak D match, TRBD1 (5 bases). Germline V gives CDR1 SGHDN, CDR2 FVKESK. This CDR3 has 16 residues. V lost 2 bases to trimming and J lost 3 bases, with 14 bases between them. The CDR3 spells CASSQLSQGGYNEQFF. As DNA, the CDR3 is TGTGCCAGCAGCCAATTAAGTCAGGGCGGCTACAATGAGCAGTTCTTC.

The CDR3 DNA follows: TGTGCCATTGGGACGGCGAACACCGGGGAGCTGTTTTTT. It specifies CAIGTANTGELFF. V and J are TRBV10-3 and TRBJ2-2, with D perhaps TRBD1 or TRBD2 (5 bases each). The V and J ends lost 9 bases and 0 bases respectively, with 8 bases between them. This CDR3 has 13 amino acids. CDR1 and CDR2 (germline): ENHRY, SYGVKD.

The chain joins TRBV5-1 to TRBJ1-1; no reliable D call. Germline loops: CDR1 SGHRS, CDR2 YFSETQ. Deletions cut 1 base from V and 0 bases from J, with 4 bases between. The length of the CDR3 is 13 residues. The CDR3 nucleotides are TGCGCCAGCAGCTTGACAGTGAACACTGAAGCTTTCTTT. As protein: CASSLTVNTEAFF. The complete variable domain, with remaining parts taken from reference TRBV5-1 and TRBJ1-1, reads KAGVTQTPRYLIKTRGQQVTLSCSPISGHRSVSWYQQTPGQGLQFLFEYFSETQRNKGNFPGRFSGRQFSNSRSEMNVSTLELGDSALYLCASSLTVNTEAFFGQGTRLTVV.

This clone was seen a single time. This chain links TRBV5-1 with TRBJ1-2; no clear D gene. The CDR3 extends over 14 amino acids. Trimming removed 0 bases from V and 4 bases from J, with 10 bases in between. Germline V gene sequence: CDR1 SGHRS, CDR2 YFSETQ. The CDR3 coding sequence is TGCGCCAGCAGCTTGGCCGGAGGGAGCTATGGCTACACCTTC. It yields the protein CASSLAGGSYGYTF. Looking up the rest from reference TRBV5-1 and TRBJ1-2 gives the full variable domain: KAGVTQTPRYLIKTRGQQVTLSCSPISGHRSVSWYQQTPGQGLQFLFEYFSETQRNKGNFPGRFSGRQFSNSRSEMNVSTLELGDSALYLCASSLAGGSYGYTFGSGTRLTVV.